A selection of T cell receptor beta chains follows, all from one sample in a study of T cell changes during pregnancy in multiple sclerosis. Sequenced by immunoSEQ multiplex PCR; TCRdb stores in-frame clones only, minus some. This table has 53,000 or so clones, 85% to 95% appearing once. The sample was CD4+ T cells from peripheral blood mononuclear cells, taken in the second trimester of pregnancy. The origin of the receptors is a female donor with multiple sclerosis, enrolled in a pregnancy study. CDR3s include the opening cysteine and the closing phenylalanine or tryptophan. A D gene is named only where the DNA matches it firmly. Clone size is shown for a subset of rows, as once, few, many or a class of expanded clone.

J gene	clone size	V gene	D gene	CDR3 DNA	CDR3 protein
TRBJ1-1	once	TRBV29-1	NA	TGCAGCGTTGATATGCGGAACACTGAAGCTTTCTTT	CSVDMRNTEAFF
TRBJ1-4	NA	TRBV5-6	TRBD1	TGTGCCAGCAGCACCGGGACAGCGAATGAAAAACTGTTTTTT	CASSTGTANEKLFF
TRBJ2-2	NA	TRBV6-1	NA	TGTGCCAGCAGACGAGAGGGATTGAACACCGGGGAGCTGTTTTTT	CASRREGLNTGELFF
TRBJ2-7	NA	TRBV30	NA	TGTGCCTGGAGAGTTCCTAGCGTCAGCGAGCAGTACTTC	CAWRVPSVSEQYF
TRBJ2-3	NA	TRBV7-3	NA	TGTGCCAGCAGCTTAATTGCTAGCTATTTCCCAGATACGCAGTATTTT	CASSLIASYFPDTQYF
TRBJ1-4	NA	TRBV7-2	TRBD1	TGTGCCAGCAGCCTAAGGGGACAGCACAATGAAAAACTGTTTTTT	CASSLRGQHNEKLFF
TRBJ1-6	NA	TRBV5-1	TRBD1	TGCGCCAGCAGCCGGGAGGGGGCCGATAATTCACCCCTCCACTTT	CASSREGADNSPLHF
TRBJ2-1	NA	TRBV7-3	TRBD1	TGTGCCAGCAGCTCCCGCCGGGACAGGCTTTACAATGAGCAGTTCTTC	CASSSRRDRLYNEQFF
TRBJ1-1	NA	TRBV18	NA	TGTGCCAGCTCACCAGGGCAGGGTTCCACTGAAGCTTTCTTT	CASSPGQGSTEAFF
TRBJ1-3	NA	TRBV27	TRBD1	TGTGCCAGCAGTCCCCAGGGACAGGGATCGAACACCATATATTTT	CASSPQGQGSNTIYF
TRBJ1-5	NA	TRBV28	NA	TGTGCCAGCAGTTTCAGTTCGCGGTTCAATCAGCCCCAGCATTTT	CASSFSSRFNQPQHF
TRBJ1-1	NA	TRBV6-5	TRBD1	TGTGCCAGCAGTTACCAGGGACAGGGATCCAGCGCTTTCTTT	CASSYQGQGSSAFF
TRBJ1-1	NA	TRBV29-1	TRBD1	TGCAGCGTTGAAGATCTCTGGGGACAGGCAGGCGGTGAAGCTTTCTTT	CSVEDLWGQAGGEAFF
TRBJ2-5	NA	TRBV19	TRBD2	TGTGCCAGTAGTATAGCCGGGGGGGGGAGCCAAGAGACCCAGTACTTC	CASSIAGGGSQETQYF
TRBJ1-2	NA	TRBV7-9	NA	TGTGCCAGCAGCCCACGACAAGCTAACTATGGCTACACCTTC	CASSPRQANYGYTF
TRBJ1-2	NA	TRBV25-1	NA	TGTGCCAGCAGTGACTTGGGCGGGGCCCGGGACTATGGCTACACCTTC	CASSDLGGARDYGYTF
TRBJ1-1	NA	TRBV29-1	NA	TGCAGCGGACTTGAGAGGAACACTGAAGCTTTCTTT	CSGLERNTEAFF
TRBJ2-1	few	TRBV19	TRBD2	TGTGCCAGTAGTTCACGGACTAGCGGGGGGCGGGGGAATGAGCAGTTCTTC	CASSSRTSGGRGNEQFF
TRBJ2-2	NA	TRBV7-2	NA	TGTGCCAGCAACAGAGTCGGGGAGCTGTTTTTT	CASNRVGELFF
TRBJ1-2	once	TRBV19	NA	TGTGCCAGTAGTACCGTTGCAGGGGCTGGCTACACCTTC	CASSTVAGAGYTF
TRBJ1-2	NA	TRBV19	NA	TGTGCCAGTATGACGAACTCGGGGGGATCGGGCTACACCTTC	CASMTNSGGSGYTF
TRBJ1-3	NA	TRBV7-2	TRBD1	TGTGCCAGCAGCTTGGTGATGGCAGGGGGCTCTGGAAACACCATATATTTT	CASSLVMAGGSGNTIYF
TRBJ1-4	NA	TRBV6-5	NA	TGTGCCAGCAGTTATGACGGACACTCGGGTGAAAAACTGTTTTTT	CASSYDGHSGEKLFF
TRBJ2-5	NA	TRBV6-5	NA	TGTGCCAGCAGTTACTCGTGGGGGGGCCCAGAGACCCAGTACTTC	CASSYSWGGPETQYF
TRBJ2-5	NA	TRBV5-1	TRBD1	TGCGCCAGCACGAAGGCGACGGGACAGGGGCAAGAGACCCAGTACTTC	CASTKATGQGQETQYF
TRBJ2-5	NA	TRBV19	TRBD2	TGTGCCAGTAGTAGTCCGGGACTAGCGGGGCGGAGGGGCGAGACCCAGTACTTC	CASSSPGLAGRRGETQYF
TRBJ1-1	NA	TRBV7-3	TRBD1	TGTGCCAGCAGCTTAGGACAGGGCCACACTGAAGCTTTCTTT	CASSLGQGHTEAFF
TRBJ1-2	once	TRBV7-9	TRBD1	TGTGCCAGCAGCCTACTCGGGACAGCATTTAACTATGGCTACACCTTC	CASSLLGTAFNYGYTF
TRBJ2-7	NA	TRBV7-2	TRBD2	TGTGCCAGCAGCTTAGGTGTTAGCGGGGGAGAGCAGTACTTC	CASSLGVSGGEQYF
TRBJ1-5	NA	TRBV4-2	NA	TGTGCCAGCAGCCAAGACGGTAGCAGGGGCGCACATCAGCCCCAGCATTTT	CASSQDGSRGAHQPQHF
TRBJ2-7	NA	TRBV7-7	NA	TGTGCTAGCAGCTTAGGGGCGTCCTACGAGCAGTACTTC	CASSLGASYEQYF
TRBJ1-4	NA	TRBV5-1	NA	TGCGCCAGCAGCTTGTTAAACAGCCCTAATGAAAAACTGTTTTTT	CASSLLNSPNEKLFF
TRBJ1-1	NA	TRBV25-1	NA	TGTGCCAGCAGTATTCTCGGGGACACTGAAGCTTTCTTT	CASSILGDTEAFF
TRBJ2-7	NA	TRBV11-2	NA	TGTGCCAGCAGCCCAAAGCCGGGTTATAGCTACGAGCAGTACTTC	CASSPKPGYSYEQYF
TRBJ2-3	NA	TRBV9	TRBD2	TGTGCCAGCAGCGCTTTTCTGGGGGGGAGTGATACGCAGTATTTT	CASSAFLGGSDTQYF
TRBJ1-2	NA	TRBV6-1	NA	TGTGCCAGCAGTGAAGGGTGGCGGGGGTGGGATGGCTACACCTTC	CASSEGWRGWDGYTF
TRBJ2-7	NA	TRBV5-4	NA	TGTGCCAGCAGCTTGCTCCGTCCTCAGGGGGGCTACGAGCAGTACTTC	CASSLLRPQGGYEQYF
TRBJ2-3	NA	TRBV30	TRBD2	TGTGCCTGGAGTGTAGGGCTAGCGGGGGGTGATACGCAGTATTTT	CAWSVGLAGGDTQYF
TRBJ2-3	NA	TRBV10-3	TRBD2	TGTGCCATCAGGACGGTAGCGGGGGCCTTGATGGCAGATACGCAGTATTTT	CAIRTVAGALMADTQYF
TRBJ2-3	few	TRBV30	TRBD2	TGTGCCTGGAGCCGGGGGACTAGCGGCTTCACAGATACGCAGTATTTT	CAWSRGTSGFTDTQYF
TRBJ1-2	NA	TRBV7-2	TRBD1	TGTGCCAGCAGCTTAGCCATCCAGGGGGCCAACTATGGCTACACCTTC	CASSLAIQGANYGYTF